The next 28 T cell receptor beta chains were all read from a single sample in a study of monozygotic twins with inflammatory bowel disease. TCRdb reprocessed the 5' RACE reads, keeping one entry per CDR3 protein, no DNA. The listing records a few hundred thousand distinct CDR3 sequences. The sequencing sample was made of blood. The receptors here all came from a human donor with ulcerative colitis or Crohn's disease, or a healthy co-twin of an affected twin (not recorded which).

This chain links TRBV12-1 with TRBJ2-6; absent DNA, TCRdb's TRBD1 call cannot be checked. TRBV12-1 is given as a pseudogene. This CDR3 comprises 19 residues. CDR3 sequence: CASSCKGGVRSSGANVLTF.

This chain joins TRBV2 and TRBJ2-1; TCRdb reports TRBD2, a call that lacks DNA to check it against. Germline-derived CDR1 and CDR2 are SNHLY and FYNNEI. The CDR3 is 16 residues long. The CDR3 loop is CASRRRDLITYNEQFF.

The chain links TRBV20-1 to TRBJ2-3; the D gene TCRdb calls, TRBD1, cannot be checked with no DNA. The CDR3 consists of 14 residues. Germline loops: CDR1 DFQATT, CDR2 SNEGSKA (reference sequence). The chain's CDR3 is CSARDAQGSDTQYF.

The CDR3: CASSELGTGVAKNIQYF. The chain uses TRBV25-1 and TRBJ2-4; TCRdb indicates TRBD1, and absent DNA this call remains unverified. Germline V gene sequence: CDR1 MGHDK, CDR2 SYGVNS. The CDR3 runs to 17 residues.

V is TRBV11-2 and J is TRBJ2-5; the D gene TCRdb calls, TRBD1, cannot be checked with no DNA. The CDR3 is made up of 16 amino acids. Germline V gene sequence: CDR1 SGHAT, CDR2 FQNNGV. The CDR3 loop is CASSLEEGTRQETQYF.

The chain joins TRBV24-1 to TRBJ2-3; the TRBD2 assignment by TCRdb is unverifiable without DNA. Germline CDR1 is KGHDR and CDR2 is SFDVKD. There are 15 residues in the CDR3. The CDR3 sequence is CATSVGGTLTDTQYF.

The chain employs TRBV5-1 and TRBJ1-1. The CDR3 runs to 14 residues. CDR1 and CDR2 from the germline V gene are SGHRS and YFSETQ. The CDR3 reads CASSRQELNTEAFF.

J is TRBJ2-1 and V is TRBV6-2 or TRBV6-3. CDR3 length: 12 amino acids. Germline CDR1 and CDR2: MNHEY and SVGEGT. This CDR3 is CASSDRVNEQFF.

This chain joins TRBV28 and TRBJ2-2; the TCRdb call, TRBD1, lacks DNA for checking. Germline V CDR1 and CDR2: MDHEN, SYDVKM. The CDR3 sequence is 15 residues long. The CDR3 spells CASVLGTGGPGELFF.

The chain couples TRBV10-3 to TRBJ2-3; TCRdb's assignment of TRBD1 cannot be checked, as there is no DNA. The CDR3 totals 16 residues. Per the germline V gene, CDR1 is ENHRY and CDR2 is SYGVKD. CDR3 sequence: CAISPGTARSTDTQYF.

The chain couples TRBV5-1 to TRBJ1-1; TCRdb calls TRBD1, which cannot be checked without DNA. The CDR3 covers 14 residues. Germline loops: CDR1 SGHRS, CDR2 YFSETQ. CDR3 sequence: CASSIQTANTEAFF.

V and J are TRBV12-3 or TRBV12-4 and TRBJ1-1; TCRdb's assignment of TRBD1 cannot be checked, as there is no DNA. CDR3 size: 15 residues. CDR3 region: CASRRDRGGITEAFF.

The V call is TRBV7-2, the J call TRBJ2-3; there is no DNA to check the TCRdb D call of TRBD1. The CDR3 totals 12 residues. Looked up from germline, CDR1 is SGHTA and CDR2 is FQGNSA. The CDR3 is CASSLRGQRQYF.

The chain combines TRBV29-1 with TRBJ1-2; with no DNA, the TCRdb D assignment of TRBD1 cannot be verified. The CDR3 consists of 14 residues. The germline CDR1 and CDR2 sequences are SQVTM and ANQGSEA. The chain's CDR3 is CSVVGTFDYYGYTF.

The genes are TRBV12-3 or TRBV12-4 and TRBJ1-5. The CDR3 is 14 amino acids. Here the CDR3 reads CASSLASRDQPQHF.

The chain recombines TRBV6-2 or TRBV6-3 with TRBJ2-5; with no DNA, the TCRdb D assignment of TRBD1 cannot be verified. Germline V gene lookup returns CDR1 MNHEY and CDR2 SVGEGT. CDR3 length: 13 residues. This CDR3 reads CASKTGMQETQYF.

V and J are TRBV20-1 and TRBJ1-5. Germline V CDR1 and CDR2: DFQATT, SNEGSKA (reference sequence). CDR3 size: 13 residues. CDR3 sequence reads: CSAPREQNQPQHF.

The J gene is TRBJ1-3, the V gene TRBV5-1. Germline loops: CDR1 SGHRS, CDR2 YFSETQ. The CDR3 length is 14 residues. The CDR3 spells CASSLGFSGNTIYF. Filled out from reference TRBV5-1 and TRBJ1-3, the complete variable domain reads KAGVTQTPRYLIKTRGQQVTLSCSPISGHRSVSWYQQTPGQGLQFLFEYFSETQRNKGNFPGRFSGRQFSNSRSEMNVSTLELGDSALYLCASSLGFSGNTIYFGEGSWLTVV.

The chain is built from TRBV10-2 and TRBJ2-5; TCRdb calls TRBD2, which cannot be checked without DNA. The CDR3 covers 14 residues. Per the germline V gene, CDR1 is WSHSY and CDR2 is SAAADI. The CDR3 sequence is CASTTSGVGETQYF.

The chain has TRBV6-5 and TRBJ2-3; the D call from TCRdb, TRBD2, cannot be confirmed without DNA. Germline CDR1 and CDR2: MNHEY and SVGAGI. This CDR3 is 15 amino acids long. CDR3 sequence: CASSYPSAGTDTQYF.

The chain couples TRBV6-2 or TRBV6-3 to TRBJ1-1; the D call from TCRdb, TRBD1, cannot be confirmed without DNA. Germline assignment: CDR1 MNHEY and CDR2 SVGEGT. The CDR3 has 14 residues. CDR3 loop: CASTPNGQGPGAFF.

This rearrangement joins TRBV7-2 to TRBJ2-1; TCRdb's assignment of TRBD1 cannot be checked, as there is no DNA. The CDR3 has 14 residues. Germline-derived CDR1 and CDR2 are SGHTA and FQGNSA. The CDR3 here is CASSLAGTQNEQFF.

The chain joins TRBV6-2 or TRBV6-3 to TRBJ1-5. The CDR3 contains 12 residues. Germline assignment: CDR1 MNHEY and CDR2 SVGEGT. The CDR3 is CASRHRNQPQHF.

This chain connects TRBV18 to TRBJ2-3; TCRdb gives TRBD2 as the D gene, but with no DNA this cannot be confirmed. CDR1 is KGHSH, CDR2 LQKENI, per germline. This CDR3 contains 14 residues. CDR3 protein: CATFSGGPTDTQYF.

The CDR3 reads CASSLSRTGASTGQFF. The chain has TRBV12-3 or TRBV12-4 and TRBJ2-1; TCRdb picks TRBD1, but there is no DNA to check that call. The CDR3 runs 16 residues.

V usage is TRBV20-1 and J usage is TRBJ2-5. The CDR3 has 16 amino acids. From germline, CDR1 is DFQATT and CDR2 SNEGSKA (reference sequence). This CDR3 reads CSARDLGRGFGETQYF.

The chain has TRBV11-2 and TRBJ2-3; TCRdb calls TRBD2, which cannot be checked without DNA. Germline V gene sequence: CDR1 SGHAT, CDR2 FQNNGV. CDR3 length equals 16 residues. The CDR3 loop is CASSLDLAGGRTTQYF.

V is TRBV18 and J is TRBJ2-7; TCRdb proposes TRBD2, but this gene call is untestable without DNA. The CDR3 extends over 16 amino acids. Germline CDR1 reads KGHSH; CDR2 reads LQKENI. CDR3 sequence reads: CASSPRGAIYSYEQYF.